This entry describes one T cell receptor beta chain. Antigen: not known. This CDR3 comprises 13 residues. The junction had 6 bases not matched to a gene; V was cut back by 8 bases and J by 4 bases. The V gene's germline CDR1 is MNHEY and CDR2 SVGAGI. The entry originates in a study of T cell clones after liver transplantation. Study overall: Until 12-24 months post-transplant, subjects got standard immunosuppression and no induction. Patients counted as tolerant after at least one year off all immunosuppression, enzymes not exceeding twice normal. Blood was drawn pre-transplant, before withdrawal, and after full or failed withdrawal.

Study-level findings and limits: Conclusions were preliminary, with small, heterogeneous patient groups.

Only in-frame clones appear in the TCRdb table, and some are missing; sequencing was by immunoSEQ multiplex PCR. The sample consists of around 120,000 clones, less than 95% of them appearing once. Sequenced here: CD4+ T cells from blood, sampled 12 months after liver transplant. The V and J genes are TRBV6-5 and TRBJ2-7, with 9 bases aligning to TRBD1. This receptor was obtained from a human patient who received a liver transplant. Some T cells may be the graft donor's. The CDR3 reads CASGTGQGYEQYF. The CDR3 DNA sequence: TGTGCCAGCGGAACCGGACAGGGGTACGAGCAGTACTTC.